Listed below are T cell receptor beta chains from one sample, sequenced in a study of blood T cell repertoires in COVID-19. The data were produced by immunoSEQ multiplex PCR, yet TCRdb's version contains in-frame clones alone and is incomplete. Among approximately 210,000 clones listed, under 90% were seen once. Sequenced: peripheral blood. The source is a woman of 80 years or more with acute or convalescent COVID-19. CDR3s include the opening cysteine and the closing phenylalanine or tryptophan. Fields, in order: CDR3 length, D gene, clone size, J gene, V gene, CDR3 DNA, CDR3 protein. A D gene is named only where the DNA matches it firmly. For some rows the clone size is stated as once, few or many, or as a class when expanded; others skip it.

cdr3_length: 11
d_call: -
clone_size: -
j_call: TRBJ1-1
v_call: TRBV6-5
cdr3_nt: TGTGCCAGCAGCCCCGGGGAGGAAGCTTTCTTT
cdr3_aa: CASSPGEEAFF

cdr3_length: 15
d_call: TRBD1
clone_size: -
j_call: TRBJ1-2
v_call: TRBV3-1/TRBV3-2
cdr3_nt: TGTGCCAGCAGCCAAGCCCCCACAGGGGATAATGGCTACACCTTC
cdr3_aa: CASSQAPTGDNGYTF

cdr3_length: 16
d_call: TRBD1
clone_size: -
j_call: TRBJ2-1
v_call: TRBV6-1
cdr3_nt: TGTGCCAGCAGTGAATGGGAAGGGCAGGGGGTGAGTGAGCAGTTCTTC
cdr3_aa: CASSEWEGQGVSEQFF

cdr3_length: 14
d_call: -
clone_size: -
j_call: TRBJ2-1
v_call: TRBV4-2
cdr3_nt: TGTGCCAGCAGCCAAGTGGTCCCGGGCAATGAGCAGTTCTTC
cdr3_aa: CASSQVVPGNEQFF

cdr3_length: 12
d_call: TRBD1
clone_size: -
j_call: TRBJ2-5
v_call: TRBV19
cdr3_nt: TGTGCCAGCAAGGGACAGCAAGAGACCCAGTACTTC
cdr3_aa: CASKGQQETQYF

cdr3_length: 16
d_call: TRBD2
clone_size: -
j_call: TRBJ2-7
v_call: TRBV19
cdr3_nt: TGTGCCAGTAGTCCAGGCCGCGGGGGGACTTCCTACGAGCAGTACTTC
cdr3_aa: CASSPGRGGTSYEQYF

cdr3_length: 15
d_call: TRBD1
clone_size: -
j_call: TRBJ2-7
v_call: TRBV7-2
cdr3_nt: TGTGCCAGCAGCTCCACAGGGGGCCGGACCTACGAGCAGTACTTC
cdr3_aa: CASSSTGGRTYEQYF

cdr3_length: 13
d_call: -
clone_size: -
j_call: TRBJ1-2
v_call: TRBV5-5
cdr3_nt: TGTGCCAGCAGCCGGCCCCGGGACTATGGCTACACCTTC
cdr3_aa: CASSRPRDYGYTF

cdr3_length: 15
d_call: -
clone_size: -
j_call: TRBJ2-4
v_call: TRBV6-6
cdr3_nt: TGTGCCAGCAGTTTACGGGGGGCTTCGGGAAACATTCAGTACTTC
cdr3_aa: CASSLRGASGNIQYF

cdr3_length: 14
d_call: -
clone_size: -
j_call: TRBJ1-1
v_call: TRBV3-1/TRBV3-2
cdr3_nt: TGTGCCAGCAGCCATTTAGAGGGGAACACTGAAGCTTTCTTT
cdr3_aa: CASSHLEGNTEAFF

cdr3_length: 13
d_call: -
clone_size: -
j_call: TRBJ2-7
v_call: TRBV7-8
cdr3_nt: TGTGCCAGCAGCCGGAGCGGAGGCGGCGAGCAGTACTTC
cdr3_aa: CASSRSGGGEQYF

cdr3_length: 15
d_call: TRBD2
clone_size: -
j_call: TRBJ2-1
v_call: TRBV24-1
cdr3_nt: TGTGCCACCAGTAAGCGGGGGTCCTCCTACAATGAGCAGTTCTTC
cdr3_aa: CATSKRGSSYNEQFF

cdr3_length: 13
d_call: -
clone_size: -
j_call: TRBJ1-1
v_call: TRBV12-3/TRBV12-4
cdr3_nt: TGTGCCAGCAGTTTAGATCGGTACACTGAAGCTTTCTTT
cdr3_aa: CASSLDRYTEAFF

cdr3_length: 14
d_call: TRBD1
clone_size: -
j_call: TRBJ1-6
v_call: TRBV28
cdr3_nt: TGTGCCAGCAGCTATCCCGGGACAGCGTCACCCCTCCACTTT
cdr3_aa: CASSYPGTASPLHF

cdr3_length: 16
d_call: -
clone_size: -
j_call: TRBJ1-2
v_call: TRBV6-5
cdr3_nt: TGTGCCAGCAGTTCCATAGGCCCGGGGGAGAACTATGGCTACACCTTC
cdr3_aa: CASSSIGPGENYGYTF

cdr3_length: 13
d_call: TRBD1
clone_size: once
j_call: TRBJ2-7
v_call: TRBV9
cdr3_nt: TGTGCCAGCAGCCCATGGGACAGTCGGGAGCAGTACTTC
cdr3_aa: CASSPWDSREQYF

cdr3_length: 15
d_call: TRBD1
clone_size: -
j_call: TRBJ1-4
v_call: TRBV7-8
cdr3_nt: TGTGCCAGCAGCGCCAACAGGGGCCTAAATGAAAAACTGTTTTTT
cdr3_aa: CASSANRGLNEKLFF